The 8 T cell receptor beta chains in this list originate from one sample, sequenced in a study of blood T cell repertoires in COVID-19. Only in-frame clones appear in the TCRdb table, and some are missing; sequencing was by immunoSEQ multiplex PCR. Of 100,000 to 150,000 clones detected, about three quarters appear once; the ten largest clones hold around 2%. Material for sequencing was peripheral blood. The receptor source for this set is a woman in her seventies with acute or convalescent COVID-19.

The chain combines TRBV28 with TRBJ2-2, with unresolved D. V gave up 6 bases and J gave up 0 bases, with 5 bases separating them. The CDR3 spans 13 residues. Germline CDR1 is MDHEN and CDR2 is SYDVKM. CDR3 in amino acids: CASRHPNTGELFF. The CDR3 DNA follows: TGTGCCAGCAGACATCCGAACACCGGGGAGCTGTTTTTT. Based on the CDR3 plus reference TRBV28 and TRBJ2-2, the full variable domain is DVKVTQSSRYLVKRTGEKVFLECVQDMDHENMFWYRQDPGLGLRLIYFSYDVKMKEKGDIPEGYSVSREKKERFSLILESASTNQTSMYLCASRHPNTGELFFGEGSRLTVL.

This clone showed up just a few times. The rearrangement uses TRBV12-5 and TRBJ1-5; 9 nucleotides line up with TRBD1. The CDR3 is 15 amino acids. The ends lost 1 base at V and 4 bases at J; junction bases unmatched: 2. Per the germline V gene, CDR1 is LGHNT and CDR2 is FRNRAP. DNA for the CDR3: TGTGCTAGTGGTTTGGGACAGGGGGGGAATCAGCCCCAGCATTTT. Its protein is CASGLGQGGNQPQHF.

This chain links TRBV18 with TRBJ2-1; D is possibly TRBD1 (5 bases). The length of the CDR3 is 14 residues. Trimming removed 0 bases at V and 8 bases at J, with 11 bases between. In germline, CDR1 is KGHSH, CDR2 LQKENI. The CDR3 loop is CASSPPSGSDEQFF. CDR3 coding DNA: TGTGCCAGCTCACCACCGTCAGGGTCCGATGAGCAGTTCTTC.

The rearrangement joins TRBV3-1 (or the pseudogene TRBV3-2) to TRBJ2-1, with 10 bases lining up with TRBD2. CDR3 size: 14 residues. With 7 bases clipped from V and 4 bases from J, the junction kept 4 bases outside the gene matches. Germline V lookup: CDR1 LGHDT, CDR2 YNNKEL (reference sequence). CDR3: CASTKAGGYNEQFF. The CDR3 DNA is TGTGCCAGCACCAAAGCGGGGGGGTACAATGAGCAGTTCTTC.

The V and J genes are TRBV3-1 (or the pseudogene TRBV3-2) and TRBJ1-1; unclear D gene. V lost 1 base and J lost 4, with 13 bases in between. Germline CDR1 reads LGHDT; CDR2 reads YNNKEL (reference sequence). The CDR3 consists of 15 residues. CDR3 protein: CASSQGVLRGTEAFF. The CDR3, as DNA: TGTGCCAGCAGCCAAGGGGTCCTAAGAGGCACTGAAGCTTTCTTT.

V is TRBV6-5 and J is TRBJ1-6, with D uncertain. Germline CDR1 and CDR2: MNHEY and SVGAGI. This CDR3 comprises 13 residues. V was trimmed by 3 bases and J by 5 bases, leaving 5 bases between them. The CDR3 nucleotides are TGTGCCAGCAGTTATACACATAATTCACCCCTCCACTTT. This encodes CASSYTHNSPLHF.

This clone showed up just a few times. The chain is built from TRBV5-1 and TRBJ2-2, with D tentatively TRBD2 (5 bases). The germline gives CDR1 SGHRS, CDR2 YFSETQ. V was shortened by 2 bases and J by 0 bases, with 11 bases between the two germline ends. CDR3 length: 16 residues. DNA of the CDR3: TGCGCCAGCAGCTTTGATCGGGGTTCGAACACCGGGGAGCTGTTTTTT. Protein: CASSFDRGSNTGELFF.

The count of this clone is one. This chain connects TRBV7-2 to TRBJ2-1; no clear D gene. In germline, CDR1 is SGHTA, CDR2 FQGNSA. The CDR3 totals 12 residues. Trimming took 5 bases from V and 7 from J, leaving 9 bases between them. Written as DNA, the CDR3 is TGTGCCAGCAGCCTTCCTAGGAATGAGCAGTTCTTC. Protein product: CASSLPRNEQFF.